The 3 T cell receptor beta chains reported below all come from one sample, sequenced in a study of CD8 T cells in Susac syndrome. Reverse transcription used about 0.45 to 1 ug RNA and random hexamers. TCRdb re-called the immunoSEQ multiplex PCR reads through MiXCR, storing one row per CDR3 protein. Of about 200,000 distinct CDR3 sequences listed, more than 85% are singletons. Sequencing used CD4+ T cells from PBMCs. These receptors originate from a human donor with Susac syndrome.

The chain uses TRBV7-9 and TRBJ2-3, with 12 positions matching TRBD1. Germline V gene lookup returns CDR1 SEHNR and CDR2 FQNEAQ (reference sequence). Trimming removed 5 bases from V and 6 bases from J; junction bases left unmatched: 6. The CDR3 length is 15 residues. This chain's CDR3 is CASSATGQGADTQYF. The CDR3 bases are TGTGCCAGCAGCGCTACGGGACAGGGGGCTGATACGCAGTATTTT.

This clonotype has only a few counts. The V and J genes are TRBV15 and TRBJ2-5; TRBD1 agrees at 8 bases. The CDR3 extends over 13 amino acids. After removal of 0 bases from V and 12 bases from J, the junction contained 6 bases not matched to a gene. In germline, CDR1 is LNHNV, CDR2 YYDKDF (reference sequence). This chain's CDR3 is CATSRDPDRAKYF. The CDR3 nucleotides are TGTGCCACCAGCAGAGATCCGGACAGGGCGAAGTACTTC.

CDR3: CASSGGGNTEAFF. As DNA, the CDR3 is TGCGCCAGCAGCGGAGGGGGGAACACTGAAGCTTTCTTT. The chain couples TRBV5-1 to TRBJ1-1, with D possibly matching TRBD1 (6 bases). The V gene lost 4 bases and the J gene lost 1 base, with 8 bases spanning the gap. The CDR3 consists of 13 residues. Germline assignment: CDR1 SGHRS and CDR2 YFSETQ.